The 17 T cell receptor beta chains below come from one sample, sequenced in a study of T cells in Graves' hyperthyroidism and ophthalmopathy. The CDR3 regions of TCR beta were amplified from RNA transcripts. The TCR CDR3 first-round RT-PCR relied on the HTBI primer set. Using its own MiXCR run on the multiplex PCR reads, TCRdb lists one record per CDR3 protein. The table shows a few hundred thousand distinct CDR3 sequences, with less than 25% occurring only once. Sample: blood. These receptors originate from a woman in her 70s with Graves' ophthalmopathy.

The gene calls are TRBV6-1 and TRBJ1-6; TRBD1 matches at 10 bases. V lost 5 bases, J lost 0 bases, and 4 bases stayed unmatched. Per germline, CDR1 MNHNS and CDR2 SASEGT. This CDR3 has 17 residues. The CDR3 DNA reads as TGTGCCAGCAGTCAAGGGACAGGGGCCTCCTATAATTCACCCCTCCACTTT. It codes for CASSQGTGASYNSPLHF.

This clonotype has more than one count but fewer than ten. The CDR3 sequence: CASSLTGGPNTEAFF. The DNA for the CDR3 is TGTGCCAGCAGTTTAACAGGGGGTCCGAACACTGAAGCTTTCTTT. The chain links TRBV14 to TRBJ1-1, with 8 bases that match TRBD1. The V segment lost 6 bases and the J segment 1 base; nucleotides outside the gene matches: 7. In germline, CDR1 is SGHDN, CDR2 FVKESK. The CDR3 loop spans 15 amino acids.

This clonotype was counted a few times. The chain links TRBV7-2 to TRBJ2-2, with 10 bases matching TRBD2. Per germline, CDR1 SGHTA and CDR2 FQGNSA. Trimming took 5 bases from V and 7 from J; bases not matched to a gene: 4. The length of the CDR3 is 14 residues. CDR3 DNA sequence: TGTGCCAGCAGCCCGGGACTAGCGAGCGGGGAGCTGTTTTTT. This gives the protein CASSPGLASGELFF.

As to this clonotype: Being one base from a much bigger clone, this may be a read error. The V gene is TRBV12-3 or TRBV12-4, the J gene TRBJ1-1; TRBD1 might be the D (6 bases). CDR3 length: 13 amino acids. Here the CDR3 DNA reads TGTGCCAGCACGGGGGGCGCGAACCCTGAAGCTTTCTTT. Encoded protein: CASTGGANPEAFF.

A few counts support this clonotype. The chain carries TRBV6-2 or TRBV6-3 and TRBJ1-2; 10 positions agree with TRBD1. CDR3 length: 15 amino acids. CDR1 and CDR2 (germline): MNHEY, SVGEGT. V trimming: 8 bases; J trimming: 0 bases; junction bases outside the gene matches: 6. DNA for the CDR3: TGTGCCAGCCGGGACAGGGGCACTACTAACTATGGCTACACCTTC. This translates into CASRDRGTTNYGYTF.

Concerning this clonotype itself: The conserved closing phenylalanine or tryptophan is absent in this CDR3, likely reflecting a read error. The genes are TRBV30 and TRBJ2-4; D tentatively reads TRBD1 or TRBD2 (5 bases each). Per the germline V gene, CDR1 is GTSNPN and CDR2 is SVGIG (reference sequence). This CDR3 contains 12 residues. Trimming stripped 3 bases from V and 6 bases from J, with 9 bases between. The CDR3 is CAWSSGTNIQYL. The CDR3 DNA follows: TGTGCCTGGAGCTCCGGGACAAACATTCAGTACCTC.

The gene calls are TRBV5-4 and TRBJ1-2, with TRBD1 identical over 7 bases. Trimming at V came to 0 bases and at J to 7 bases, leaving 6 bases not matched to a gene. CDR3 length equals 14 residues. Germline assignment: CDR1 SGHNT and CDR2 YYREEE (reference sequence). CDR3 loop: CASSLVQGGRGYTF. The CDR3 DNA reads TGTGCCAGCAGCTTGGTCCAGGGGGGTCGTGGCTACACCTTC.

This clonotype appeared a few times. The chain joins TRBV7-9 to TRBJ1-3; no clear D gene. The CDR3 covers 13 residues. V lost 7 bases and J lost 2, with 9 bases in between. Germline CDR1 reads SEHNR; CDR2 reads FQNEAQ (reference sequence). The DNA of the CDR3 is TGTGCCAGCATTTCGGGTGCTGGAAACACCATATATTTT. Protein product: CASISGAGNTIYF.

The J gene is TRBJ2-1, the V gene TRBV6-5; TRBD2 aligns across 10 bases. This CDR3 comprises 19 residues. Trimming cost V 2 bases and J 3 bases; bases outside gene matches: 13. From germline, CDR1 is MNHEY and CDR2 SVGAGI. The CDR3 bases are TGTGCCAGCAGTTACGAAGCGGGAGGGCCTAGAGGGGACTACAATGAGCAGTTCTTC. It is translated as CASSYEAGGPRGDYNEQFF.

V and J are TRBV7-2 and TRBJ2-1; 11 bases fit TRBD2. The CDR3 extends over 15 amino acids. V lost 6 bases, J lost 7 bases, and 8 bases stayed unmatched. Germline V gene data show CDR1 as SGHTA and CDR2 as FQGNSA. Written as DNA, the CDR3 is TGTGCCAGCAGAATGGGACTAGCGGTAGGGAATGAGCAGTTCTTC. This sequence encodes CASRMGLAVGNEQFF.

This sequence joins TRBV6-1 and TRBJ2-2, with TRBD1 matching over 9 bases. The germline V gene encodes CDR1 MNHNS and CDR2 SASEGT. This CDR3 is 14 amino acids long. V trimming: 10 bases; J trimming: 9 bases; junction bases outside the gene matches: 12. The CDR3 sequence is CATNDRGRTWELFF. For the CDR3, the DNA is TGTGCCACCAACGACAGGGGGAGGACCTGGGAGCTGTTTTTT.

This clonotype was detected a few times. The CDR3 region is CSVIRGRDTGELFF. The CDR3 DNA reads as TGCAGCGTTATCCGGGGGAGAGACACCGGGGAGCTGTTTTTT. The rearrangement joins TRBV29-1 to TRBJ2-2; weak D call: TRBD2 (6 bases). Germline CDR1 reads SQVTM; CDR2 reads ANQGSEA. The CDR3 totals 14 residues. V lost 5 bases and J 3 bases, leaving 13 bases between the germline ends.

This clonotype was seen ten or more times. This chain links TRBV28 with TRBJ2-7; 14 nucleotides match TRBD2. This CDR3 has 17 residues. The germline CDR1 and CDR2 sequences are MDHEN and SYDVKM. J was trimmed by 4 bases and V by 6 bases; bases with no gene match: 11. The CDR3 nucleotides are TGTGCCAGCAGCCTGACTAGCGGGAGGGCCAACTGGTACGAGCAGTACTTC. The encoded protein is CASSLTSGRANWYEQYF.

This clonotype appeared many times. CDR3 residues: CASNVAGSSYEQYF. The CDR3 coding sequence is TGTGCCAGCAATGTAGCGGGGAGCTCCTACGAGCAGTACTTC. The V and J genes are TRBV2 and TRBJ2-7; TRBD2 matches at 8 bases. The CDR3 has 14 residues. The trim removed 7 bases at V and 0 bases at J, leaving 5 bases unmatched. Germline assignment: CDR1 SNHLY and CDR2 FYNNEI.

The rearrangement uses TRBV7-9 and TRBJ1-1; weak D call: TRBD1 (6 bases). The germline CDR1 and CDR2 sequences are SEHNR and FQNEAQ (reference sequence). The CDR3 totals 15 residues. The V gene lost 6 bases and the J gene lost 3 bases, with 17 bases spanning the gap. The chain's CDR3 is CASRRRGGWDTEAFF. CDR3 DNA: TGTGCCAGCAGGAGGAGGGGGGGCTGGGACACTGAAGCTTTCTTT. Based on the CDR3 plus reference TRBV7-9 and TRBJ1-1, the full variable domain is DTGVSQNPRHKITKRGQNVTFRCDPISEHNRLYWYRQTLGQGPEFLTYFQNEAQLEKSRLLSDRFSAERPKGSFSTLEIQRTEQGDSAMYLCASRRRGGWDTEAFFGQGTRLTVV.

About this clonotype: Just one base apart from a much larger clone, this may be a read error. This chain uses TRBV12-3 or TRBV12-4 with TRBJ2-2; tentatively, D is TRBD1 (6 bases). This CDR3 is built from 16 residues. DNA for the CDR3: TGTACCAGCAGACCTAAACAGGGATCGGGCACCGGGGAGCTGTTTTTT. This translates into CTSRPKQGSGTGELFF.

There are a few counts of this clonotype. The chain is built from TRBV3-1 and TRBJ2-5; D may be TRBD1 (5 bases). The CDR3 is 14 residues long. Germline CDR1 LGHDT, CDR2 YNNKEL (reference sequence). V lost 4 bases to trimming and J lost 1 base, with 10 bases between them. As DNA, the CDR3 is TGTGCCAGCAGCCCTACAGGTTTCCAAGAGACCCAGTACTTC. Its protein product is CASSPTGFQETQYF.